Listed below are T cell receptor beta chains from one sample, sequenced in a study of Ad26.COV2.S vaccination and SARS-CoV-2 variants. Measured with immunoSEQ multiplex PCR; TCRdb has only the in-frame clones, and not every one. Among fewer than 500,000 clones listed, less than 95% were seen once. Sequencing used peripheral blood, obtained in a trial of Ad26.COV2.S vaccine versus placebo. Receptors originate from a person between 18 and 59 years old who received the Ad26.COV2.S COVID-19 vaccine or a placebo. The CDR3 runs from the conserved cysteine through the conserved F or W. The order of the fields is CDR3 protein, J gene, clone size, V gene. For some rows the clone size is stated as once, few or many, or as a class when expanded; others skip it.

CDR3: CASAKGSSYEQYF
J: TRBJ2-7
size: .
V: TRBV13

CDR3: CTSSQDVGEGTSSSYEQYF
J: TRBJ2-7
size: .
V: TRBV4-3

CDR3: CASSLAGMSNEQFF
J: TRBJ2-1
size: .
V: TRBV2

CDR3: CASSPGGSGSYEQYF
J: TRBJ2-7
size: .
V: TRBV5-1

CDR3: CASSQAGTHDTGELFF
J: TRBJ2-2
size: once
V: TRBV3-1/TRBV3-2

CDR3: CASSSLPIPGQGTDTQYF
J: TRBJ2-3
size: once
V: TRBV7-3

CDR3: CAWQRYNEQFF
J: TRBJ2-1
size: .
V: TRBV30

CDR3: CSVYLTGGYEQYF
J: TRBJ2-7
size: .
V: TRBV29-1

CDR3: CATSRDRWPGQPQHF
J: TRBJ1-5
size: .
V: TRBV15

CDR3: CASRKRSYSYEQYF
J: TRBJ2-7
size: few
V: TRBV28

CDR3: CASSQHRASGTGELFF
J: TRBJ2-2
size: .
V: TRBV7-8

CDR3: CASSLEGPFPYEQYF
J: TRBJ2-7
size: .
V: TRBV7-2

CDR3: CASSVTVIPNYGYTF
J: TRBJ1-2
size: .
V: TRBV9

CDR3: CASRRGSSESEQYF
J: TRBJ2-7
size: few
V: TRBV2

CDR3: CASSYSIEGGGQPQHF
J: TRBJ1-5
size: many
V: TRBV6-2/TRBV6-3

CDR3: CASSHRDRRYNSPLHF
J: TRBJ1-6
size: .
V: TRBV7-2

CDR3: CASSLANSGGTYEQYF
J: TRBJ2-7
size: once
V: TRBV7-2

CDR3: CASTPTVSSGANVLTF
J: TRBJ2-6
size: .
V: TRBV6-2/TRBV6-3

CDR3: CASSLSLYEKLFF
J: TRBJ1-4
size: .
V: TRBV12-3/TRBV12-4

CDR3: CASSLSGRVFSTGELFF
J: TRBJ2-2
size: .
V: TRBV5-4

CDR3: CASSVESSGSMVGETQYF
J: TRBJ2-5
size: .
V: TRBV9

CDR3: CASTLTGEAFF
J: TRBJ1-1
size: .
V: TRBV5-6

CDR3: CASSWGIGNNEQFF
J: TRBJ2-1
size: .
V: TRBV6-2/TRBV6-3

CDR3: CASSPRQGTTSTRNEQFF
J: TRBJ2-1
size: .
V: TRBV18

CDR3: CASRGRASTDTQYF
J: TRBJ2-3
size: few
V: TRBV7-2

CDR3: CASSLRSGTGTYEQYF
J: TRBJ2-7
size: many
V: TRBV11-2

CDR3: CAISDPGRDYEQYF
J: TRBJ2-7
size: once
V: TRBV10-3